What follows are 14 T cell receptor beta chains derived from one specimen sequenced in a study of blood T cell repertoires in COVID-19. TCRdb's copy holds only in-frame clones and misses some; the assay was immunoSEQ multiplex PCR. Among 400,000 or so clones listed, about 90% were seen once. The source material was peripheral blood. The receptors originated from a man between 18 and 29 years old with COVID-19, enrolled during active disease.

The chain uses TRBV9 and TRBJ2-3; D is unclear. From germline, CDR1 is SGDLS and CDR2 YYNGEE. V was cut by 0 bases and J by 5 bases, with 4 bases left in between. This CDR3 contains 12 residues. CDR3 region: CASSVDGDTQYF. The CDR3 nucleotides read TGTGCCAGCAGCGTAGACGGAGATACGCAGTATTTT.

V is TRBV7-2 and J is TRBJ2-1; a weak D match, TRBD2 (5 bases). The CDR3 runs to 13 residues. In germline, CDR1 is SGHTA, CDR2 FQGNSA. Trimming removed 4 bases at V and 3 bases at J, with 7 bases between. CDR3 residues: CASSSGLYNEQFF. The CDR3 nucleotides are TGTGCCAGCAGCTCAGGACTCTACAATGAGCAGTTCTTC. Variable domain in full (rest from reference TRBV7-2 and TRBJ2-1): GAGVSQSPSNKVTEKGKDVELRCDPISGHTALYWYRQSLGQGLEFLIYFQGNSAPDKSGLPSDRFSAERTGGSVSTLTIQRTQQEDSAVYLCASSSGLYNEQFFGPGTRLTVL.

The CDR3 DNA reads TGCGCCAGCAGCCCTAGCGGGATCGCGGAGACCCAGTACTTC. It codes for CASSPSGIAETQYF. This chain links TRBV10-2 with TRBJ2-5; 9 positions agree with TRBD2. This CDR3 region has 14 residues. V dropped 6 bases and J dropped 5; count of bases not matched to a gene: 7. Germline V CDR1 and CDR2: WSHSY, SAAADI.

The rearrangement uses TRBV11-2 and TRBJ1-5, with D unresolved. Trimming took 1 base from V and 6 from J, leaving 10 bases between them. The CDR3 is made up of 14 amino acids. The germline CDR1 and CDR2 sequences are SGHAT and FQNNGV. The CDR3 nucleotides are TGTGCCAGCAGCTTAGGCCAGGCCTTTCAGCCCCAGCATTTT. Protein product: CASSLGQAFQPQHF.

The chain carries TRBV5-5 and TRBJ2-1; 12 bases fit TRBD1. This CDR3 comprises 14 residues. V was pared by 4 bases and J by 9 bases, with 5 bases of the junction left unmatched. The germline V gene has CDR1 SGHKS and CDR2 YYEKEE (reference sequence). In DNA, the CDR3 is TGTGCCAGCAGCCAAGGGACAGGGGGCGTTGAGCAGTTCTTC. Translated: CASSQGTGGVEQFF.

V and J are TRBV5-1 and TRBJ1-2; tentative D call: TRBD1 (5 bases). Germline V gene lookup returns CDR1 SGHRS and CDR2 YFSETQ. V was pared by 0 bases and J by 8 bases, with 17 bases between. The CDR3 is 15 amino acids. The CDR3 spells CASSLVTGEGQGYTF. In DNA form, the CDR3 reads TGCGCCAGCAGCTTGGTTACGGGGGAAGGCCAAGGCTACACCTTC.

CDR3 coding DNA: TGTGCCAGCATCGGAGCTCCCAATCGGGGCGGGGAGCTGTTTTTT. The encoded protein is CASIGAPNRGGELFF. The chain joins TRBV28 to TRBJ2-2, with D perhaps matching TRBD2 (5 bases). CDR3 length equals 15 residues. Trimming left V 7 bases short and J 7 bases short, with 19 bases between. Looked up from germline, CDR1 is MDHEN and CDR2 is SYDVKM.

The chain's CDR3 is CASSQVSAGIYNEQFF. In DNA form, the CDR3 reads TGTGCCAGCAGCCAAGTGTCGGCGGGAATCTACAATGAGCAGTTCTTC. The chain uses TRBV4-2 and TRBJ2-1; TRBD2 is a possible D gene (6 bases). Looked up from germline, CDR1 is LGHNA and CDR2 is YNFKEQ. V was pared by 1 base and J by 3 bases, with 13 bases between. The CDR3 totals 16 residues.

The J gene is TRBJ2-7, the V gene TRBV3-1 (or the pseudogene TRBV3-2); 10 nucleotides line up with TRBD2. V gave up 1 base and J gave up 4 bases; unmatched junction bases: 4. The CDR3 extends over 15 amino acids. The germline gives CDR1 LGHDT, CDR2 YNNKEL (reference sequence). The CDR3 is CASSQGSGGRYEQYF. As DNA, the CDR3 is TGTGCCAGCAGCCAAGGTAGCGGGGGGAGATACGAGCAGTACTTC.

The chain joins TRBV18 to TRBJ1-2; D gene ambiguous. Trimming took 4 bases from V and 5 from J, leaving 20 bases between them. Per germline, CDR1 KGHSH and CDR2 LQKENI. The CDR3 consists of 16 residues. In DNA, the CDR3 is TGTGCCAGCTCACTTGTTGAGGGAACAGCAAAATATGGCTACACCTTC. Translated, it gives CASSLVEGTAKYGYTF.

This chain uses TRBV30 with TRBJ2-7, with 10 nucleotides matching TRBD2. V lost 4 bases, J lost 3 bases, and 3 bases stayed unmatched. The CDR3 sequence is 13 residues long. CDR1 and CDR2 from the germline V gene are GTSNPN and SVGIG (reference sequence). CDR3 sequence (DNA): TGTGCCTGGACTTGGACTAGCGGCTACGAGCAGTACTTC. Its protein is CAWTWTSGYEQYF. Using reference TRBV30 and TRBJ2-7 for the parts outside the CDR3, the full variable domain is SQTIHQWPATLVQPVGSPLSLECTVEGTSNPNLYWYRQAAGRGLQLLFYSVGIGQISSEVPQNLSASRPQDRQFILSSKKLLLSDSGFYLCAWTWTSGYEQYFGPGTRLTVT.

This clone occurred once. This rearrangement joins TRBV3-1 (or the pseudogene TRBV3-2) to TRBJ2-7; 7 nucleotides line up with TRBD2. The CDR3 runs 15 residues. V shed 5 bases, J shed 7 bases, and the junction held 14 bases outside the gene matches. Germline-derived CDR1 and CDR2 are LGHDT and YNNKEL (reference sequence). DNA of the CDR3: TGTGCCAGCAGCGCCAGGATGGCGGGAGTTAAAGAGCAGTACTTC. Encoded protein: CASSARMAGVKEQYF.

The chain combines TRBV3-1 (or the pseudogene TRBV3-2) with TRBJ2-3, with TRBD2 matching 8 bases. CDR3 size: 16 residues. The V gene end was trimmed by 1 base and the J gene end by 4 bases; junction bases not matched to a gene: 7. The germline V gene has CDR1 LGHDT and CDR2 YNNKEL (reference sequence). The CDR3 sequence is CASSQVGGRSADTQYF. In nucleotides, the CDR3 is TGTGCCAGCAGCCAAGTGGGCGGGAGGAGCGCAGATACGCAGTATTTT.

The chain links TRBV3-1 (or the pseudogene TRBV3-2) to TRBJ2-5, with D hard to call. V was shortened by 5 bases and J by 2 bases, with 12 bases between the two germline ends. The V gene's germline CDR1 is LGHDT and CDR2 YNNKEL (reference sequence). The CDR3 is 14 residues long. CDR3 residues: CASSTQVTQETQYF. CDR3 DNA: TGTGCCAGCAGCACCCAGGTTACACAAGAGACCCAGTACTTC.